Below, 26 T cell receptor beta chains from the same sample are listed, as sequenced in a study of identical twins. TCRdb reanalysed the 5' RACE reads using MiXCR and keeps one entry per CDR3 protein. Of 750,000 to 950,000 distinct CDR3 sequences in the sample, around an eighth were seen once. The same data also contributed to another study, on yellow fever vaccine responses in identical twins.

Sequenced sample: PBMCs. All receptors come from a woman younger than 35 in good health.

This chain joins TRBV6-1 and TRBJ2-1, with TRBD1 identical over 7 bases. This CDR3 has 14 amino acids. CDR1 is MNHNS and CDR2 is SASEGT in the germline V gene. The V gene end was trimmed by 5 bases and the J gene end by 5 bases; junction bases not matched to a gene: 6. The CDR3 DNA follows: TGTGCCAGCAGTAAGACGGACAGGAACAATGAGCAGTTCTTC. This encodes CASSKTDRNNEQFF.

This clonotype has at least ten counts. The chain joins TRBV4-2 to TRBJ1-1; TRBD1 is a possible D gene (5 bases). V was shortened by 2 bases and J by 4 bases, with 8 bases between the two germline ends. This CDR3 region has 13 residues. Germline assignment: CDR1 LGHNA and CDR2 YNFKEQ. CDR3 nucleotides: TGTGCCAGCAGCCAACAGGGTATCACTGAAGCTTTCTTT. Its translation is CASSQQGITEAFF.

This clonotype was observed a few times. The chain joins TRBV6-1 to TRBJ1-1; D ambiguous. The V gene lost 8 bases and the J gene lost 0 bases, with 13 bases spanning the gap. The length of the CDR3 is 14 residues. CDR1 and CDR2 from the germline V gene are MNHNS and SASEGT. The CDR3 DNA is TGTGCCAGCCGGTCGAGGGTGATGAACACTGAAGCTTTCTTT. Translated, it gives CASRSRVMNTEAFF.

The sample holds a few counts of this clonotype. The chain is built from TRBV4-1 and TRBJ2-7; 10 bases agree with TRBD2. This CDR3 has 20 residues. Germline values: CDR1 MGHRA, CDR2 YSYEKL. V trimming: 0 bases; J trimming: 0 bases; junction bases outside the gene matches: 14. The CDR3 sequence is CASSQELRPSGGESSYEQYV. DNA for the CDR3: TGCGCCAGCAGCCAAGAGCTTCGACCTAGCGGGGGTGAAAGCTCCTACGAGCAGTACGTC.

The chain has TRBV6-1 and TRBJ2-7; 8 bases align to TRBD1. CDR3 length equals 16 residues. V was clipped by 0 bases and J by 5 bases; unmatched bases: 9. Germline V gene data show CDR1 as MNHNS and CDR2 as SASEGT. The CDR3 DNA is TGTGCCAGCAGTGAAGCCCGACAGGGGTGGAGGAACGAGCAGTACTTC. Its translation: CASSEARQGWRNEQYF.

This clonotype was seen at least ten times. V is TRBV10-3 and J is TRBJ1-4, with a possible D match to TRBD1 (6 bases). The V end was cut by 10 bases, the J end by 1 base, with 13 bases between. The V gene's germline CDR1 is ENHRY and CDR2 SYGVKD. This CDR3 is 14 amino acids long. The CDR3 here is CATRGRETNEKLFF. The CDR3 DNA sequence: TGTGCCACCAGGGGAAGAGAAACTAATGAAAAACTGTTTTTT.

CDR3 region: CACPTDGSRQYV. DNA for the CDR3: TGTGCCTGCCCGACGGACGGTAGCCGGCAGTACGTC. This chain links TRBV2 with TRBJ2-7; no clear D. Trimming removed 11 bases at V and 9 bases at J, with 20 bases between. This CDR3 region has 12 residues. CDR1 and CDR2 from the germline V gene are SNHLY and FYNNEI.

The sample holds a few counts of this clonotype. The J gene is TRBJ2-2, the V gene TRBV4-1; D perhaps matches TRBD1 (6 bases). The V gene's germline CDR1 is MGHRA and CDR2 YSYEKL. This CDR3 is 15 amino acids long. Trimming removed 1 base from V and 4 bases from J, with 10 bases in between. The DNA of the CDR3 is TGCGCCAGCAGCCAAGTGGGACACCTCACCGGGGAGCTGTTTTTT. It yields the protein CASSQVGHLTGELFF.

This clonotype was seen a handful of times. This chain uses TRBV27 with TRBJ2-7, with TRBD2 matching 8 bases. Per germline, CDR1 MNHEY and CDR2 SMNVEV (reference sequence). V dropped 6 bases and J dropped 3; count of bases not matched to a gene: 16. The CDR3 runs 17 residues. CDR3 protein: CASSPIPQAGALYEQYV. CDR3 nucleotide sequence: TGTGCCAGCAGCCCCATCCCGCAAGCGGGGGCCCTCTACGAGCAGTACGTC.

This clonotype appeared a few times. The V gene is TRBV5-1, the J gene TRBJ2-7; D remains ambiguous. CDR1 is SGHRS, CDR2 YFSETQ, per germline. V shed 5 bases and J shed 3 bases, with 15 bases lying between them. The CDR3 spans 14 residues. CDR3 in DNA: TGCGCCAGCAGAGTTGCAGATCCCTTCTACGAGCAGTACTTC. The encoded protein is CASRVADPFYEQYF.

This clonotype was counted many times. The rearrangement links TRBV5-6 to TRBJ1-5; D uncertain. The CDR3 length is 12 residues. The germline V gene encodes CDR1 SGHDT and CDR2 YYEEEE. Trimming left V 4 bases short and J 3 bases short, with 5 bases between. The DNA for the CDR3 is TGTGCCAGCAGCGTGGACAATCAGCCCCAGCATTTT. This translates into CASSVDNQPQHF.

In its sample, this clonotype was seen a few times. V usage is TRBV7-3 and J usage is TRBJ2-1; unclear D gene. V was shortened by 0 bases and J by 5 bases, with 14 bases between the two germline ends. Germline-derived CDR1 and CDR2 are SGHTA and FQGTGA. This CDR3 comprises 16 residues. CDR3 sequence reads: CASSLTANTPHNEQFF. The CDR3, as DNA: TGTGCCAGCAGCTTAACGGCAAACACGCCCCACAATGAGCAGTTCTTC.

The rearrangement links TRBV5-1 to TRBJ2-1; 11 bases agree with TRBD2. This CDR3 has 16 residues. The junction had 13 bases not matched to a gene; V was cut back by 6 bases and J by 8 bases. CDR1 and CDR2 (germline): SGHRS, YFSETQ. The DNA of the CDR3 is TGCGCCAGCACACTAGCGGGAGTCACCTCTTTGGATGAGCAGTTCTTC. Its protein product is CASTLAGVTSLDEQFF. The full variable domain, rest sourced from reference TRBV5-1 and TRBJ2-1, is KAGVTQTPRYLIKTRGQQVTLSCSPISGHRSVSWYQQTPGQGLQFLFEYFSETQRNKGNFPGRFSGRQFSNSRSEMNVSTLELGDSALYLCASTLAGVTSLDEQFFGPGTRLTVL.

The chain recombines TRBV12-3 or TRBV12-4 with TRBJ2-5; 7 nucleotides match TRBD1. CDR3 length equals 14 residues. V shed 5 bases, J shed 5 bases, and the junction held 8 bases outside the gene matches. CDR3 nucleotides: TGTGCCAGCAGTGAAAGCCTAGGGGGCGAGACCCAGTACTTC. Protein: CASSESLGGETQYF.

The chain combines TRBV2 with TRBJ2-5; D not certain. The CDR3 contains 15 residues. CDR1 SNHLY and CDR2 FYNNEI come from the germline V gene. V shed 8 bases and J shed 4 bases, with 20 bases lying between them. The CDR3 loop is CASGSEQPTGETQYF. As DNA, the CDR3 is TGTGCCAGCGGCTCGGAACAACCGACCGGAGAGACCCAGTACTTC. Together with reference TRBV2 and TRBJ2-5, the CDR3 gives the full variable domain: EPEVTQTPSHQVTQMGQEVILRCVPISNHLYFYWYRQILGQKVEFLVSFYNNEISEKSEIFDDQFSVERPDGSNFTLKIRSTKLEDSAMYFCASGSEQPTGETQYFGPGTRLLVL.

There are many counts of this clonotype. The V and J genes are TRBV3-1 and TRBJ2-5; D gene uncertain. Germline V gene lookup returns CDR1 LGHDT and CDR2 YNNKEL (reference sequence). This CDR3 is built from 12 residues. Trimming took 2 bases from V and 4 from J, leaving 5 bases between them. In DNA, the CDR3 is TGTGCCAGCAGCCAACGTATAGAGACCCAGTACTTC. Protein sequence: CASSQRIETQYF.

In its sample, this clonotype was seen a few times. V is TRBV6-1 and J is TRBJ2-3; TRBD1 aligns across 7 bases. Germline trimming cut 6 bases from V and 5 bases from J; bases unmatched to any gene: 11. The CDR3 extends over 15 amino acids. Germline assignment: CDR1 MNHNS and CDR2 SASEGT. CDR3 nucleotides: TGTGCCAGCAGGGGGGACCCAAGGACAGGAGATACGCAGTATTTT. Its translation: CASRGDPRTGDTQYF.

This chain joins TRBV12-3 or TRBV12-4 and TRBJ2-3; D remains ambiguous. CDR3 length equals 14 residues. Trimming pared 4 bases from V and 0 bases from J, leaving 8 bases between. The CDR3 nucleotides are TGTGCCAGCAGTTATGCCGGTAGCACAGATACGCAGTATTTT. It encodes CASSYAGSTDTQYF.

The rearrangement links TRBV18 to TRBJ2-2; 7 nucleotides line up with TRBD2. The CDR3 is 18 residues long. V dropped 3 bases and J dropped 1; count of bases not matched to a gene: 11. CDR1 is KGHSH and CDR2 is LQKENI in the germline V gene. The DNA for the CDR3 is TGTGCCAGCTCACCCTGGGCTAGCGGCAGTGGGAACACCGGGGAGCTGTTTTTT. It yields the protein CASSPWASGSGNTGELFF.

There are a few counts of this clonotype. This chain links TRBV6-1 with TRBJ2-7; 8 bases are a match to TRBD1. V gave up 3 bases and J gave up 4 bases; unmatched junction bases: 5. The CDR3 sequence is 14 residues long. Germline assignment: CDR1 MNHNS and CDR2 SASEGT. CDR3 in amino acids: CASSDFGQGYEQYV. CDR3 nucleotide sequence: TGTGCCAGCAGTGACTTCGGACAGGGTTACGAGCAGTACGTC.

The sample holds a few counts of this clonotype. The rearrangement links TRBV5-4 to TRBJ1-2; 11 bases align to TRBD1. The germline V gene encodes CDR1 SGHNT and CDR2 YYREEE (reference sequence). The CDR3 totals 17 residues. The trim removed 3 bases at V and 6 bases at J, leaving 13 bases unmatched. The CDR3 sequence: CASSSGQGAPLSDGYTF. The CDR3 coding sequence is TGTGCCAGCAGCTCCGGACAGGGGGCGCCCCTCTCGGATGGCTACACCTTC.

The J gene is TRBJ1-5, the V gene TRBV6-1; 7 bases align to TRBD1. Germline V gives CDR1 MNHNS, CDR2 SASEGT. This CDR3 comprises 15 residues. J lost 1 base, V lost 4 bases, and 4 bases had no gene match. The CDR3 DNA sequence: TGTGCCAGCAGTGCGACAGGGCACAGCAATCAGCCCCAGCATTTT. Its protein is CASSATGHSNQPQHF.

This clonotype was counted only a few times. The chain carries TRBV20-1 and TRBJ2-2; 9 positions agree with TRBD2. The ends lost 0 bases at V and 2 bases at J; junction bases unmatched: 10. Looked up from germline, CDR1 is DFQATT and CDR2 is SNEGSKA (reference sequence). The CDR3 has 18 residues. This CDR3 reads CSARDEAGGRSNTGELFF. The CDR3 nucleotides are TGCAGTGCTAGAGATGAAGCGGGAGGCCGCAGTAACACCGGGGAGCTGTTTTTT.

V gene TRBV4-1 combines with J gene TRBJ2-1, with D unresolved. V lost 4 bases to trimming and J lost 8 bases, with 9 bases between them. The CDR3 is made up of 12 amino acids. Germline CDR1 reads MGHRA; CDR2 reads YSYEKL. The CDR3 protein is CASSLRKDEQFF. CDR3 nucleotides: TGCGCCAGCAGCCTTAGGAAAGATGAGCAGTTCTTC.

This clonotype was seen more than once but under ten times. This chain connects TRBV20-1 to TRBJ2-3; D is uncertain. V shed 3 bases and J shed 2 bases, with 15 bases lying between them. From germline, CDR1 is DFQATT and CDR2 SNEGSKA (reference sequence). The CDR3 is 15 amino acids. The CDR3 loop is CSASSSKRLTDTQYF. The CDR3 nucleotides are TGCAGTGCTAGTTCCAGCAAACGACTCACAGATACGCAGTATTTT.

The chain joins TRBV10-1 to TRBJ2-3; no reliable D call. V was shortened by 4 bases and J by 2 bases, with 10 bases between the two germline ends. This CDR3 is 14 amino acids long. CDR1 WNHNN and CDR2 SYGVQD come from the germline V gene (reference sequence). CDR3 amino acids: CASSAERLTDTQYF. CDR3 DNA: TGCGCCAGCAGTGCGGAGCGACTCACAGATACGCAGTATTTT.